This T cell receptor beta chain was identified in a study of OX40 agonist ivuxolimab in advanced cancers. The CDR3 is made up of 15 amino acids. Germline CDR1 is SEHNR and CDR2 is FQNEAQ (reference sequence). V was pared by 8 bases and J by 2 bases, with 16 bases between. Some clones are missing from TCRdb's copy, which holds only in-frame ones; the method was immunoSEQ multiplex PCR. This table has about 42,000 clones, under 90% appearing once. This sequence was found in an adult with an advanced solid tumor such as melanoma, head and neck, liver or kidney cancer. This chain connects TRBV7-9 to TRBJ2-1, with D perhaps matching TRBD2 (5 bases). The sample in question was CD4+ or CD8+ T cells sorted from blood, obtained in a trial of the OX40 agonist ivuxolimab. CDR3 coding DNA: TGTGCCAGCTACCCAGCACGGGATCCCTACAATGAGCAGTTCTTC. Amino acids: CASYPARDPYNEQFF.